This TCR beta chain was obtained from a study of blood T cell repertoires in COVID-19 (dated by TCRdb to about 2020). About the full investigation: Collaborator samples came from the United States, Italy and Spain and covered acute and convalescent phases of COVID-19. Subjects who had been exposed to COVID-19, were actively infected with it, or had recovered from it provided the deeply sampled blood TCRbeta repertoires that made up the dataset. A de-identified subject ID, COVID-19 status, age in years and sex were almost always included in the sample metadata. Samples came from the ongoing ImmuneRACE study (first 160 participants) plus 1,254 subjects from 6 global collaborators. A freely available public database, intended as a resource for researchers studying the immune response to SARS-CoV-2, is where the repertoires were released. Where available, HLA class I and class II types were taken from metadata supplied by the sample provider and were not determined by assay-based typing. The material from the prospective study consisted of cDNA or gDNA derived from T cells, B-cell-depleted T cells, or PBMCs. Study-level results and caveats: How much clinical and demographic metadata was included differed by source and by participant, and the metadata was provided uncurated.

TCRbeta CDR3 regions were amplified from genomic DNA by means of the immunoSEQ Assay, a bias-controlled multiplex PCR. As for the original processing: Nucleated cell counts per sample were estimated from amplification of reference gene primers within the assay. To quantify the absolute abundance of each unique TCRbeta CDR3 rearrangement, sequence reads were collapsed and filtered. Productive Simpson clonality was computed per sample as the square root of Simpson's diversity index over productive rearrangements. TCRdb carries this immuneACCESS record with in-frame sequences only. Its versions omit some clonotypes, under half of them owing to an unresolved V gene in the studies checked, with the rest unexplained. D and trimming come from the DNA, and the V and J calls and clone size come from that table. Recorded for this sample are a few hundred thousand clones; roughly 90% of them occurred a single time. Approximately 17% of the sample lies in the top ten.

Participants in the prospective study were aged roughly 18 to 90 years, lived in under 30 United States geographic areas, and enrolled through a virtual design. In the prospective study, cohorts were assigned on the basis of participant-reported clinical history obtained from a screening survey and a study questionnaire. ImmuneRACE Cohort 3 recovered participants were defined by two consecutive negative NP/OP PCR tests, healthcare professional clearance, or symptom resolution. Mobile phlebotomists in the prospective study collected whole blood, serum and a nasopharyngeal or oropharyngeal swab from every participant. Prospective study participants could optionally give additional blood draws and questionnaires over an approximately 2-month period. Before DNA extraction, prospective study blood samples were shipped either frozen or at room temperature. Taken from the germline V gene, the CDR1 and CDR2 loops are SGHNT and YENEEA. The CDR3 runs 16 amino acids, cysteine and phenylalanine included. Left in the record is the CDR3 DNA by itself, 48 bases read in frame from the first base. V is cut back by 5 bases and J by 6 bases, with 12 bases in the junction unmatched.

In the case of this clone: Its antigen remains undetermined. It has no much larger one-base neighbor in the sample; base qualities were not kept.

This sequence originates from a woman aged 25 to 45 who had recovered from COVID-19. Recombination connected TRBV11-3 to TRBJ2-1, and TRBD2 aligns with 8 junction nucleotides. What was sequenced was PBMCs or T cells enriched from blood (not recorded which). For the CDR3, the sequence is CASSRNSGSFGNEQFF. The nucleotide sequence reads TGTGCCAGCAGCCGGAACAGCGGGAGCTTCGGCAATGAGCAGTTCTTC.